This T cell receptor (beta chain) was recorded in a study of cytomegalovirus exposure and HLA in healthy donors. Looking at the study overall: An early release of data contained around 80 million unique TCRs, which came from HLA-typed donors.

Notes on this clone: Its antigen is as yet unknown.

The germline gives CDR1 LNHDA, CDR2 SQIVND (reference sequence). J was trimmed by 8 bases and V by 5 bases; bases with no gene match: 6. The CDR3 loop spans 14 amino acids. General study points: A later analysis linked a missense variant in DCLRE1C to the trimming of TCR beta V and J genes. Later analysis showed TCR association rates varying by HLA locus, highest for DRB1 and lowest for HLA-C. Previous analysis showed most TCR beta V segments were productive about 87% or about 30% of the time.

Primers: 60 Vbeta forward and 13 Jbeta reverse. The assay was immunoSEQ multiplex PCR, and TCRdb's table has in-frame clones only and misses some. The profile shows some 150,000 clones, nearly 80% of them singletons. Source material: PBMCs. This clonotype was sampled from a man between 18 and 35 years old in good health and CMV-seropositive. The V and J genes are TRBV19 and TRBJ2-1; 10 positions agree with TRBD2. CDR3 DNA: TGTGCCAGTAGTGGCACTAGCGGGATGGATGAGCAGTTCTTC. It codes for CASSGTSGMDEQFF.